This T cell receptor (beta chain) came from a study of OX40 agonist ivuxolimab in advanced cancers. Overall study context: From about 23 to 85 years was the age range, with a mean of approximately 63 years, and approximately 80% were male.

The protocol was immunoSEQ multiplex PCR, while the TCRdb copy is restricted to in-frame clones and leaves out a portion. The sample has approximately 62,000 clones, roughly nine tenths seen once. J lost 4 bases, V lost 1 base, and 11 bases had no gene match. This CDR3 spans 18 amino acids. Germline CDR1 SGHTA, CDR2 FQGNSA. The chain has TRBV7-2 and TRBJ2-1; 9 nucleotides line up with TRBD2. The sequenced sample was CD4+ or CD8+ T cells sorted from blood, obtained in a trial of the OX40 agonist ivuxolimab. This receptor was obtained from an adult with an advanced solid tumor such as melanoma, head and neck, liver or kidney cancer. CDR3 sequence reads: CASSLVGGGRAAYNEQFF. The CDR3 DNA is TGTGCCAGCAGCTTAGTGGGCGGCGGGAGGGCCGCGTACAATGAGCAGTTCTTC.